One and the same sample provided the 20 T cell receptor beta chains below, sequenced in a study of technical replicates of blood from a handful of donors. The table came from immunoSEQ multiplex PCR; TCRdb's copy has only in-frame clones and leaves some out. The sample comprises 60,000 to 95,000 clones, 91% of which are singletons, and 0.3% to 0.4% rests with the top ten. The sequenced material came from T cells isolated from PBMCs. These receptors all stem from a human donor in good health. Some clones in this sample may be carry-over from other donors' samples.

V is TRBV5-6 and J is TRBJ1-5; 7 nucleotides agree with TRBD1. V shed 2 bases, J shed 2 bases, and the junction held 10 bases outside the gene matches. The CDR3 has 17 residues. CDR1 SGHDT and CDR2 YYEEEE come from the germline V gene. CDR3 region: CASSFLGGDVGNQPQHF. DNA for the CDR3: TGTGCCAGCAGCTTTCTAGGGGGCGATGTGGGCAATCAGCCCCAGCATTTT.

In its sample, this clone was seen a few times. V is TRBV11-2 and J is TRBJ1-3; no firm D call. V dropped 4 bases and J dropped 2 bases, with 9 bases sitting between them. The CDR3 sequence is 14 residues long. CDR1 is SGHAT, CDR2 FQNNGV, per germline. CDR3 sequence: CASSSSRTGNTIYF. As DNA, the CDR3 is TGTGCCAGCAGCTCGTCTAGGACTGGAAACACCATATATTTT.

This chain links TRBV28 with TRBJ2-3; possibly TRBD1 for D (5 bases). The V gene lost 7 bases and the J gene lost 2 bases, with 10 bases spanning the gap. Germline values: CDR1 MDHEN, CDR2 SYDVKM. The length of the CDR3 is 13 residues. The CDR3 sequence is CASTSGFTDTQYF. The DNA of the CDR3 is TGTGCCAGCACCTCAGGGTTCACAGATACGCAGTATTTT.

The chain uses TRBV5-1 and TRBJ2-3; D unclear. The CDR3 length is 14 residues. The V and J ends lost 0 bases and 4 bases respectively, with 9 bases between them. Looked up from germline, CDR1 is SGHRS and CDR2 is YFSETQ. Here the CDR3 DNA reads TGCGCCAGCAGCTTGGCGGGTAGACCAGATACGCAGTATTTT. Its protein product is CASSLAGRPDTQYF.

The chain combines TRBV11-3 with TRBJ2-3, with TRBD2 as a possible D gene (5 bases). Deletions cut 2 bases from V and 4 bases from J, with 10 bases between. Germline V lookup: CDR1 SGHNT, CDR2 YENEEA. This CDR3 contains 14 residues. This CDR3 is CASSLSAGPDTQYF. CDR3 nucleotide sequence: TGTGCCAGCAGCTTAAGCGCGGGTCCAGATACGCAGTATTTT.

The V and J genes are TRBV10-3 and TRBJ1-6; tentatively, D is TRBD1 (6 bases). Trimming removed 6 bases from V and 5 bases from J, with 20 bases in between. The V gene's germline CDR1 is ENHRY and CDR2 SYGVKD. The CDR3 is 17 amino acids. The CDR3 is CAISPVGTNLDNSPLHF. The CDR3 DNA sequence: TGTGCCATCAGCCCCGTAGGGACAAATCTTGATAATTCACCCCTCCACTTT.

The V call is TRBV4-2, the J call TRBJ2-7, with D perhaps TRBD2 (5 bases). The CDR3 contains 13 residues. Trimming shortened V by 0 bases and J by 7 bases, and 10 bases separated the two germline ends. Looked up from germline, CDR1 is LGHNA and CDR2 is YNFKEQ. The CDR3 DNA is TGTGCCAGCAGCCAAGAACGGGATAGGGAGCAGTACTTC. Translating it yields CASSQERDREQYF.

The count of this clone is one. Its ends do not fully match the called genes, so a read error is possible. The chain is built from TRBV29-1 and TRBJ1-4, with 7 bases aligning to TRBD1. Germline V gene sequence: CDR1 SQVTM, CDR2 ANQGSEA. This CDR3 spans 12 amino acids. The CDR3 reads CSVEDQGEKLFF. CDR3 DNA: TGCAGCGTTGAAGATCAGGGGGAAAAGCTGTTTTTT.

V usage is TRBV28 and J usage is TRBJ1-4; 7 bases align to TRBD1. CDR3 length: 16 residues. Per the germline V gene, CDR1 is MDHEN and CDR2 is SYDVKM. Trimming removed 4 bases from V and 4 bases from J; junction bases left unmatched: 9. The CDR3 DNA is TGTGCCAGCAGTTGGGGAGACAGGGCTGATAATGAAAAACTGTTTTTT. It translates to CASSWGDRADNEKLFF. Combining the CDR3 with reference TRBV28 and TRBJ1-4 gives the whole variable domain DVKVTQSSRYLVKRTGEKVFLECVQDMDHENMFWYRQDPGLGLRLIYFSYDVKMKEKGDIPEGYSVSREKKERFSLILESASTNQTSMYLCASSWGDRADNEKLFFGSGTQLSVL.

This chain links TRBV27 with TRBJ2-1; a weak D match, TRBD1 (6 bases). V was cut by 7 bases and J by 8 bases, with 33 bases left in between. CDR3 size: 19 residues. Germline values: CDR1 MNHEY, CDR2 SMNVEV (reference sequence). The CDR3 DNA reads TGTGCCAGCAAGTTTACCCCTCCCCGGACAGCCCCAATGGGGGATGAGCAGTTCTTC. This translates into CASKFTPPRTAPMGDEQFF.

The chain couples TRBV6-6 to TRBJ2-4; 8 bases fit TRBD2. CDR1 and CDR2 from the germline V gene are MNHNY and SVGAGI (reference sequence). CDR3 size: 14 residues. V was clipped by 8 bases and J by 2 bases; unmatched bases: 5. This CDR3 is CASQAGVTKNIQYF. The CDR3 DNA sequence: TGTGCCAGCCAAGCGGGAGTAACCAAAAACATTCAGTACTTC.

The chain couples TRBV30 to TRBJ2-2; TRBD2 matches at 10 bases. Germline CDR1 is GTSNPN and CDR2 is SVGIG (reference sequence). V was clipped by 7 bases and J by 7 bases; unmatched bases: 18. The CDR3 length is 17 residues. In DNA form, the CDR3 reads TGTGCCTCTTATGGTGGAGTAGCGGGGGGTAGGAACGGGGAGCTGTTTTTT. Translated, it gives CASYGGVAGGRNGELFF.

This chain uses TRBV7-2 with TRBJ2-3; 7 bases fit TRBD1. V gave up 6 bases and J gave up 4 bases; unmatched junction bases: 4. Germline values: CDR1 SGHTA, CDR2 FQGNSA. The length of the CDR3 is 13 residues. The chain's CDR3 is CASRETGADTQYF. CDR3 nucleotide sequence: TGTGCCAGCAGGGAAACAGGGGCAGATACGCAGTATTTT.

The rearrangement links TRBV7-2 to TRBJ2-1, with 10 bases aligning to TRBD1. This CDR3 contains 15 residues. Germline V gives CDR1 SGHTA, CDR2 FQGNSA. The trim removed 1 base at V and 6 bases at J, leaving 3 bases unmatched. CDR3 residues: CASSLVGTGVNEQFF. CDR3 DNA sequence: TGTGCCAGCAGCTTAGTCGGGACAGGGGTCAATGAGCAGTTCTTC. The full variable domain, its missing parts supplied by reference TRBV7-2 and TRBJ2-1, is GAGVSQSPSNKVTEKGKDVELRCDPISGHTALYWYRQSLGQGLEFLIYFQGNSAPDKSGLPSDRFSAERTGGSVSTLTIQRTQQEDSAVYLCASSLVGTGVNEQFFGPGTRLTVL.

This clone was observed once. The CDR3 spells CASSTSLIERGMAYEQYF. The CDR3 bases are TGTGCCAGCAGCACCTCGTTGATCGAGCGGGGAATGGCCTACGAGCAGTACTTC. The genes are TRBV7-6 and TRBJ2-7, with 7 bases matching TRBD2. V lost 5 bases, J lost 2 bases, and 18 bases stayed unmatched. CDR3 length equals 18 residues. Germline lookup yields CDR1 SGHVS and CDR2 FNYEAQ.

This chain joins TRBV29-1 and TRBJ1-3, with 7 bases fitting TRBD1. The trim removed 7 bases at V and 0 bases at J, leaving 3 bases unmatched. CDR1 and CDR2 from the germline V gene are SQVTM and ANQGSEA. The CDR3 is 13 residues long. CDR3: CSGRTGSGNTIYF. DNA of the CDR3: TGCAGCGGCAGGACAGGCTCTGGAAACACCATATATTTT. The entire variable domain, with the rest obtained from reference TRBV29-1 and TRBJ1-3, is as follows: SAVISQKPSRDICQRGTSLTIQCQVDSQVTMMFWYRQQPGQSLTLIATANQGSEATYESGFVIDKFPISRPNLTFSTLTVSNMSPEDSSIYLCSGRTGSGNTIYFGEGSWLTVV.

V usage is TRBV18 and J usage is TRBJ1-3; 7 nucleotides match TRBD1. The CDR3 extends over 16 amino acids. Germline values: CDR1 KGHSH, CDR2 LQKENI. With 1 base clipped from V and 2 bases from J, the junction kept 5 bases outside the gene matches. Here the CDR3 reads CASSPRQGEAGNTIYF. The CDR3 DNA is TGTGCCAGCTCACCACGACAGGGTGAAGCTGGAAACACCATATATTTT.

This clone was detected only once. This sequence joins TRBV5-4 and TRBJ1-4; D may be TRBD1 (6 bases). This CDR3 is 14 amino acids long. V was trimmed by 0 bases and J by 7 bases, leaving 10 bases between them. Germline CDR1 SGHNT, CDR2 YYREEE (reference sequence). For the CDR3, the DNA is TGTGCCAGCAGCTTGGCGGGGGGCGGTGAAAAACTGTTTTTT. It encodes CASSLAGGGEKLFF.

V gene TRBV9 combines with J gene TRBJ2-7, with no clear D. The CDR3 is 13 residues long. V dropped 2 bases and J dropped 1 base, with 7 bases sitting between them. Germline V lookup: CDR1 SGDLS, CDR2 YYNGEE. Here the CDR3 DNA reads TGTGCCAGCAGCGTCTCGACTTCCTACGAGCAGTACTTC. Amino acids: CASSVSTSYEQYF.

The V call is TRBV5-1, the J call TRBJ2-3; TRBD2 is a possible D gene (6 bases). V lost 4 bases and J 2 bases, leaving 11 bases between the germline ends. Germline values: CDR1 SGHRS, CDR2 YFSETQ. This CDR3 is built from 14 residues. This CDR3 is CASSPEGSTDTQYF. DNA of the CDR3: TGCGCCAGCAGCCCGGAGGGCTCCACAGATACGCAGTATTTT.